These T cell receptor beta chains were read from a single sample in a study of technical replicates of blood from a few donors. Clones were sequenced by immunoSEQ multiplex PCR, and TCRdb holds only the in-frame ones, with some missing. The table includes roughly 71,000 clones, roughly 95% detected once. Sequenced: T cells isolated from PBMCs. The receptors come from a human donor in good health. CDR3s include the opening cysteine and the closing phenylalanine or tryptophan. The order of the fields is CDR3 protein, CDR3 DNA, J gene, clone size, V gene, D gene. D genes are given only for firm matches. The size entry is marked missing in some rows and otherwise reads once, few, many or a size class.

CASSLGVNEQYF TGTGCCAGCAGCTTAGGTGTAAACGAGCAGTACTTC TRBJ2-7 . TRBV7-9 .
CAWNLGRSTEAFF TGTGCCTGGAATTTGGGGAGGTCCACTGAAGCTTTCTTT TRBJ1-1 . TRBV30 .
CASSSSGDTGELFF TGCGCCAGCAGCTCTAGCGGAGACACCGGGGAGCTGTTTTTT TRBJ2-2 . TRBV5-1 TRBD2
CASSLAGSGNTIYF TGTGCCAGCAGTTTAGCGGGCTCTGGAAACACCATATATTTT TRBJ1-3 . TRBV28 .
CASSRYSDGQSYEQYF TGTGCCAGCTCACGGTACTCGGACGGACAATCCTACGAGCAGTACTTC TRBJ2-7 . TRBV18 .
CASSLRGQPQHF TGTGCCAGCAGTTTACGGGGTCAGCCCCAGCATTTT TRBJ1-5 . TRBV27 .
CASSLSGEDYEQYF TGCGCCAGCAGCCTTAGCGGGGAGGATTACGAGCAGTACTTC TRBJ2-7 . TRBV4-1 TRBD2
CASSEAGQTYGYTF TGTGCCAGCAGTGAGGCGGGGCAGACCTATGGCTACACCTTC TRBJ1-2 . TRBV6-1 .
CASQTRLWAGELFF TGCGCCAGCCAGACTAGGCTTTGGGCCGGGGAGCTGTTTTTT TRBJ2-2 . TRBV10-2 .
CASSDGSTRKLF TGTGCCAGCAGTGACGGAAGCACTAGGAAGCTCTTC TRBJ2-1 . TRBV6-4 .
CASSPGLAGISGANVLTF TGTGCCAGCAGTCCCGGACTAGCGGGGATCTCTGGGGCCAACGTCCTGACTTTC TRBJ2-6 . TRBV2 TRBD2
CASSYSMGGGDEAFF TGTGCCAGCAGTTACTCCATGGGTGGGGGCGATGAAGCTTTCTTT TRBJ1-1 . TRBV6-5 .
CASSENGANYGYTF TGTGCCAGCAGTGAAAATGGAGCTAACTATGGCTACACCTTC TRBJ1-2 . TRBV2 .
CASSLTGEDADYEQYF TGTGCCAGCAGCCTCACAGGGGAAGACGCTGACTACGAGCAGTACTTC TRBJ2-7 . TRBV5-8 TRBD1
CASSSAGLLREEQYF TGTGCCAGCAGCTCAGCGGGACTCCTAAGGGAGGAGCAGTACTTC TRBJ2-7 . TRBV5-4 TRBD2
CASSLEYRTGENIQYF TGTGCCAGCAGCTTAGAGTATCGCACAGGGGAAAACATTCAGTACTTC TRBJ2-4 . TRBV7-6 TRBD1
CASSLESQSLHF TGTGCCAGCAGCTTGGAGAGTCAAAGCCTCCACTTT TRBJ1-6 . TRBV5-6 .
CASSEEGVSTDTQYF TGTGCCAGCAGTGAAGAGGGAGTTAGCACAGATACGCAGTATTTT TRBJ2-3 . TRBV6-1 .
CASSGQGNQPQHF TGTGCCAGCAGTGGGCAGGGGAATCAGCCCCAGCATTTT TRBJ1-5 . TRBV2 .
CASSLHQGLVEKLFF TGTGCCAGCAGCCTACATCAGGGCTTGGTTGAAAAACTGTTTTTT TRBJ1-4 few TRBV7-9 .
CASILSGGFSTDTQYF TGTGCCAGCATCCTAAGTGGGGGGTTTAGCACAGATACGCAGTATTTT TRBJ2-3 . TRBV5-8 .
CASGLTRTGGFWANVLTF TGTGCTAGTGGTTTGACCCGGACAGGGGGCTTCTGGGCCAACGTCCTGACTTTC TRBJ2-6 . TRBV12-5 TRBD1
CASSLASGGTYEQYF TGTGCCAGCAGCTTAGCAAGCGGGGGGACCTACGAGCAGTACTTC TRBJ2-7 once TRBV11-2 TRBD2
CAWRQGKKLFF TGTGCCTGGAGGCAGGGAAAAAAACTGTTTTTT TRBJ1-4 . TRBV30 .
CASSIQVMETQYF TGTGCCAGTAGTATACAGGTGATGGAGACCCAGTACTTC TRBJ2-5 . TRBV19 .
CASSLSGRWDTEAFF TGTGCCAGCAGCTTAAGCGGGCGATGGGACACTGAAGCTTTCTTT TRBJ1-1 . TRBV7-9 .
CASSLGSLAASGNTIYF TGCGCCAGCAGCTTAGGCAGCTTGGCGGCTTCTGGAAACACCATATATTTT TRBJ1-3 . TRBV5-1 .
CASSGFGTGGRDEQYF TGTGCCAGCAGCGGCTTTGGGACGGGAGGGAGGGACGAGCAGTACTTC TRBJ2-7 . TRBV9 TRBD2
CASSLAGYRGEAFF TGTGCCAGCAGCTTGGCAGGTTACAGGGGAGAAGCTTTCTTT TRBJ1-1 . TRBV5-8 TRBD1
CASSVDFAGGLSPLHF TGCGCCAGCAGTGTAGATTTCGCAGGGGGCCTCTCACCCCTCCACTTT TRBJ1-6 . TRBV10-2 TRBD1
CASSVKPGLAEQFF TGTGCCAGCAGCGTAAAGCCGGGACTAGCGGAGCAGTTCTTC TRBJ2-1 . TRBV9 TRBD2
CASSVGGQNEKLFF TGTGCCAGCAGCGTAGGGGGACAAAATGAAAAACTGTTTTTT TRBJ1-4 once TRBV9 .
CAWSVRDRINEKLFF TGTGCCTGGAGTGTACGAGACAGGATAAATGAAAAACTGTTTTTT TRBJ1-4 . TRBV30 .
CASSPGASGSYEQYF TGTGCCAGCTCACCGGGGGCTAGCGGGAGTTACGAGCAGTACTTC TRBJ2-7 . TRBV18 TRBD2
CASSTRQGTNEQFF TGCGCCAGCAGCACTAGACAGGGGACCAATGAGCAGTTCTTC TRBJ2-1 once TRBV5-1 TRBD1
CASSYSPQGAVDGYTF TGTGCCAGCAGTTACTCCCCCCAGGGGGCAGTCGACGGCTACACCTTC TRBJ1-2 . TRBV6-5 TRBD1
CASSSTGGAYEQYF TGTGCCAGCAGCTCGACAGGGGGGGCCTACGAGCAGTACTTC TRBJ2-7 . TRBV11-2 TRBD1
CAISEVGRYGYTF TGTGCCATCAGTGAGGTGGGGAGGTATGGCTACACCTTC TRBJ1-2 . TRBV10-3 .
CASSLVLIAGSYEQYF TGTGCCAGCAGTTTAGTGTTAATAGCGGGCTCCTACGAGCAGTACTTC TRBJ2-7 . TRBV28 TRBD2
CASSSIGGYNSPLHF TGTGCCAGCAGCTCGATCGGGGGCTATAATTCACCCCTCCACTTT TRBJ1-6 . TRBV5-6 .
CASQAGSGGADTQYF TGTGCCAGCCAAGCGGGATCTGGGGGTGCAGATACGCAGTATTTT TRBJ2-3 . TRBV28 TRBD2
CATSRDNTGARGDTQYF TGTGCCACCAGCAGAGATAATACGGGAGCGAGAGGGGATACGCAGTATTTT TRBJ2-3 once TRBV15 .
CASSLAVQVEKLFF TGTGCCAGCAGCTTAGCCGTGCAGGTCGAAAAACTGTTTTTT TRBJ1-4 once TRBV7-9 .